This TCR beta chain was obtained from a study of blood T cell repertoires in COVID-19. Study summary: T cells, B-cell-depleted T cells, or PBMCs provided the cDNA or gDNA that served as material.

Seattle researchers signed up patients amid active infection and tracked them longitudinally. This clone was picked up one time. In the original analysis: Estimation of nucleated cell counts was performed using reference gene primer amplification. Measured with immunoSEQ multiplex PCR; TCRdb has only the in-frame clones, and not every one. The DNA was the basis for D and trimming; V, J and clone size are from that table. The table shows more than 200,000 clones, with approximately 80% occurring only once. Per germline, CDR1 SGHKS and CDR2 YYEKEE (reference sequence). The V gene end was trimmed by 4 bases and the J gene end by 1 base; junction bases not matched to a gene: 7. The CDR3 has 15 amino acids.

Sequenced: peripheral blood. This sequence was found in a woman of 80 years or more with COVID-19, enrolled during active disease. This chain joins TRBV5-5 and TRBJ2-5; 7 positions match TRBD2. CDR3 amino acids: CASSAGGGLQETQYF. The CDR3 nucleotides read TGTGCCAGCAGCGCTGGGGGGGGACTCCAAGAGACCCAGTACTTC. The full variable domain, completed using reference TRBV5-5 and TRBJ2-5, is DAGVTQSPTHLIKTRGQQVTLRCSPISGHKSVSWYQQVLGQGPQFIFQYYEKEERGRGNFPDRFSARQFPNYSSELNVNALLLGDSALYLCASSAGGGLQETQYFGPGTRLLVL.